Listed here is a single T cell receptor beta chain. The target antigen is unknown. Each CDR3 protein is one row after TCRdb ran MiXCR on the 5' RACE reads. Here the sample spans 700,000 or so distinct CDR3 sequences, around 8.3% being singletons. This sample was included in a study of identical twins. Findings and limits, study-wide: Shared out-of-frame alpha sequences (those common to twins) showed excess low generation probability. Rather than following the same donors, the conclusions depended on cross-sectional statistical analysis.

The J segment lost 2 bases and the V segment lost 4 bases, leaving 5 bases of the junction unmatched. The CDR3 extends over 15 amino acids. Per the germline V gene, CDR1 is MGHRA and CDR2 is YSYEKL. The same data also contributed to another study, on yellow fever vaccine responses in identical twins.

Sequencing used PBMCs. The source of this sequence is a young woman in good health. The chain is built from TRBV4-1 and TRBJ2-7, with 10 positions matching TRBD2. The CDR3: CASSRTGTSAYEQYF. In nucleotides, the CDR3 is TGCGCCAGCAGCCGGACCGGGACTAGCGCCTACGAGCAGTACTTC.